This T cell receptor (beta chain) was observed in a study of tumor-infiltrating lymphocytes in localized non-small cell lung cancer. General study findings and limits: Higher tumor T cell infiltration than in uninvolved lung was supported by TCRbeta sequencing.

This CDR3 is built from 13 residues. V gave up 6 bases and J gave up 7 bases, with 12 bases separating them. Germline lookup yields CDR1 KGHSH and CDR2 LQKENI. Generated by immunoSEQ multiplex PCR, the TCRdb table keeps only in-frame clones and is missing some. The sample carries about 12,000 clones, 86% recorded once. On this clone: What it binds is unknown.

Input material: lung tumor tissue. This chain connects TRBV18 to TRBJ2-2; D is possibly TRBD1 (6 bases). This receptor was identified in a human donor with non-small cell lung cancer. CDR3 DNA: TGTGCCAGCTCTCCGAGGGGGAACGGGGAGCTGTTTTTT. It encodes CASSPRGNGELFF.